A selection of T cell receptor beta chains follows, all from one sample in a study of control samples from healthy donors and cancer patients. This table comes from immunoSEQ multiplex PCR, and its TCRdb copy is limited to in-frame clones, with some not included. The profile shows 50,000 to 75,000 clones, around 90% of them singletons. Sequenced: PBMCs. These receptors were collected from a man aged 55 to 70 with colorectal cancer. Each CDR3 is given with its conserved first and last residue. A D gene is named only where the DNA matches it firmly. Clone size is shown for a subset of rows, as once, few, many or a class of expanded clone.

v_gene	abundance	d_gene	j_gene	CDR3aa	CDR3nt
TRBV10-3	NA	NA	TRBJ1-4	CAISGADNEKLFF	TGTGCCATCAGTGGGGCAGATAATGAAAAACTGTTTTTT
TRBV5-4	NA	TRBD2	TRBJ2-4	CASSLDSGGAKNIQYF	TGTGCCAGCAGCTTGGACTCGGGGGGAGCCAAAAACATTCAGTACTTC
TRBV6-6	NA	NA	TRBJ1-1	CASSYSNRNTEAFF	TGTGCCAGCAGTTACTCTAACAGGAACACTGAAGCTTTCTTT
TRBV30	NA	NA	TRBJ1-1	CAWSVGWGGGPEAFF	TGTGCCTGGAGTGTAGGGTGGGGGGGAGGCCCTGAAGCTTTCTTT
TRBV12-3/TRBV12-4	NA	NA	TRBJ1-2	CASSYGRAKGYTF	TGTGCCAGCAGTTACGGGAGGGCGAAGGGCTACACCTTC
TRBV5-1	NA	TRBD2	TRBJ2-7	CASSSGLGLAGGHNRVYEQYF	TGCGCCAGCAGCTCCGGCTTGGGACTAGCGGGGGGGCATAATAGGGTGTACGAGCAGTACTTC
TRBV6-9	NA	NA	TRBJ2-5	CASSYWFGGEETQYF	TGTGCCAGCAGTTATTGGTTCGGTGGCGAGGAGACCCAGTACTTC
TRBV9	NA	NA	TRBJ1-1	CASSVYDNMNTEAFF	TGTGCCAGCAGCGTATACGACAACATGAACACTGAAGCTTTCTTT
TRBV7-2	NA	NA	TRBJ1-5	CASSLGGGSELNQPQHF	TGTGCCAGCAGCTTAGGTGGGGGAAGCGAACTCAATCAGCCCCAGCATTTT
TRBV20-1	NA	NA	TRBJ2-7	CSAPVDYEQYF	TGCAGTGCTCCGGTGGATTACGAGCAGTACTTC
TRBV11-2	NA	TRBD1	TRBJ2-6	CASSLEAPAGGWANVLTF	TGTGCCAGCAGCTTAGAGGCCCCCGCAGGGGGCTGGGCCAACGTCCTGACTTTC
TRBV15	NA	NA	TRBJ1-4	CATSSYATNEKLFF	TGTGCCACCAGCAGCTATGCAACTAATGAAAAACTGTTTTTT
TRBV20-1	NA	NA	TRBJ1-2	CSATSRGYTF	TGCAGTGCCACGTCACGAGGCTACACCTTC
TRBV5-6	NA	TRBD2	TRBJ2-3	CASSPYPSGPVLTDTQYF	TGTGCCAGCAGCCCCTACCCTAGCGGGCCCGTCCTCACAGATACGCAGTATTTT
TRBV7-8	NA	TRBD2	TRBJ2-7	CASSLGRTRFSEQYF	TGTGCCAGCAGCTTAGGGAGGACTAGGTTCTCCGAGCAGTACTTC
TRBV30	NA	NA	TRBJ2-7	CASTNLYEQYF	TGTGCCTCCACAAACCTATACGAGCAGTACTTC
TRBV19	NA	NA	TRBJ2-3	CASSRPGVGADTQYF	TGTGCCAGTAGTCGGCCGGGGGTAGGTGCAGATACGCAGTATTTT
TRBV5-5	once	NA	TRBJ2-1	CASSGAVLYNEQFF	TGTGCCAGCAGCGGAGCGGTTCTTTACAATGAGCAGTTCTTC
TRBV9	NA	NA	TRBJ1-1	CASSVIEGPEAFF	TGTGCCAGCAGCGTAATCGAGGGACCTGAAGCTTTCTTT
TRBV28	few	NA	TRBJ1-5	CASSFSGGGNQPQHF	TGTGCCAGCAGTTTTTCTGGGGGAGGCAATCAGCCCCAGCATTTT
TRBV5-4	once	NA	TRBJ2-7	CASSRDSFEQYF	TGTGCCAGCAGCCGAGACAGTTTCGAGCAGTACTTC
TRBV11-3	NA	NA	TRBJ2-5	CASSLNLAETQYF	TGTGCCAGCAGCTTAAATCTAGCGGAGACCCAGTACTTC
TRBV4-3	NA	TRBD1	TRBJ1-5	CASSLQQGDQPQHF	TGCGCCAGCAGCTTGCAACAGGGGGATCAGCCCCAGCATTTT
TRBV12-5	NA	NA	TRBJ2-4	CASADSRDIQYF	TGTGCTAGTGCCGATAGCCGGGACATTCAGTACTTC
TRBV19	medium-sized	NA	TRBJ1-6	CASSSGETDNSPLHF	TGTGCCAGTAGTAGCGGTGAGACAGATAATTCACCCCTCCACTTT
TRBV5-4	NA	TRBD1	TRBJ1-4	CASSSGQGIEKLFF	TGTGCCAGCAGCTCGGGACAGGGTATTGAAAAACTGTTTTTT
TRBV28	NA	TRBD1	TRBJ1-2	CASTRRQGARGYTF	TGTGCCAGCACCCGGAGGCAGGGGGCGCGTGGCTACACCTTC
TRBV10-3	NA	NA	TRBJ1-5	CAISDGVAQPQHF	TGTGCCATCAGTGATGGGGTAGCTCAGCCCCAGCATTTT
TRBV27	NA	NA	TRBJ1-1	CASSSSTGSSEAFF	TGTGCCAGCAGTTCTTCAACAGGGAGTTCTGAAGCTTTCTTT
TRBV4-3	NA	NA	TRBJ2-5	CASSQDRRARGETQYF	TGCGCCAGCAGCCAAGATCGGAGGGCTAGAGGGGAGACCCAGTACTTC
TRBV5-8	NA	NA	TRBJ1-3	CASRSVSSGNTIYF	TGTGCCAGCAGGTCGGTTAGTTCTGGAAACACCATATATTTT
TRBV2	NA	NA	TRBJ2-5	CASSAQGMGKETQYF	TGTGCCAGCAGTGCACAGGGAATGGGGAAAGAGACCCAGTACTTC
TRBV5-1	NA	NA	TRBJ2-5	CASSFGDTQFETQYF	TGCGCCAGCAGCTTTGGGGACACCCAATTCGAGACCCAGTACTTC
TRBV2	NA	NA	TRBJ2-7	CASSATYEQYF	TGTGCCAGCAGCGCCACCTACGAGCAGTACTTC
TRBV3-1/TRBV3-2	NA	NA	TRBJ1-2	CASSQEDGGYTF	TGTGCCAGCAGCCAGGAAGACGGTGGCTACACCTTC
TRBV5-1	NA	NA	TRBJ2-5	CASSLVSSYQETQYF	TGCGCCAGCAGCTTGGTCAGTTCGTACCAAGAGACCCAGTACTTC
TRBV27	NA	TRBD2	TRBJ2-5	CASSSSSGGETQYF	TGTGCCAGCAGTTCCTCTAGCGGGGGTGAGACCCAGTACTTC
TRBV6-5	NA	NA	TRBJ2-3	CASSKGMASDTQYF	TGTGCCAGCAGTAAGGGGATGGCGTCAGATACGCAGTATTTT
TRBV5-5	NA	NA	TRBJ2-2	CASSLAVRVRAGELFF	TGTGCCAGCAGCTTGGCGGTCAGGGTTAGGGCCGGGGAGCTGTTTTTT
TRBV2	few	TRBD1	TRBJ2-7	CASRQGVYEQYF	TGTGCCAGCAGACAGGGGGTCTACGAGCAGTACTTC
TRBV30	NA	TRBD2	TRBJ2-1	CAWSRQPGLEQFF	TGTGCCTGGAGCCGTCAACCGGGACTAGAGCAGTTCTTC
TRBV5-1	NA	NA	TRBJ1-4	CASSSGGTNEKLFF	TGCGCCAGCAGCTCGGGTGGAACTAATGAAAAACTGTTTTTT
TRBV19	NA	TRBD2	TRBJ2-3	CASSVGTSGKDTQYF	TGTGCCAGTAGTGTCGGGACTAGCGGGAAGGATACGCAGTATTTT
TRBV7-9	NA	TRBD2	TRBJ2-1	CASTGTSGAPYNEQFF	TGTGCCAGCACTGGGACTAGCGGAGCCCCCTACAATGAGCAGTTCTTC
TRBV29-1	NA	NA	TRBJ2-2	CSGGTSGELFF	TGCAGCGGGGGAACCTCCGGGGAGCTGTTTTTT
TRBV2	NA	NA	TRBJ2-6	CASSVRAGANVLTF	TGTGCCAGCAGTGTCAGGGCTGGGGCCAACGTCCTGACTTTC
TRBV19	NA	NA	TRBJ2-1	CASSPPDSRSYNEQFF	TGTGCCAGTAGTCCCCCGGACAGTCGCTCCTACAATGAGCAGTTCTTC
TRBV5-3	NA	NA	TRBJ2-7	CARAKGGGSYEQYF	TGTGCCAGAGCGAAAGGTGGAGGCTCCTACGAGCAGTACTTC
TRBV3-1/TRBV3-2	NA	NA	TRBJ1-2	CASSQEVGRRTF	TGTGCCAGCAGCCAAGAAGTGGGACGTCGCACCTTC
TRBV11-1	once	NA	TRBJ2-3	CASSLGYTFEDTQYF	TGTGCCAGCAGCTTAGGGTACACCTTTGAGGATACGCAGTATTTT
TRBV30	NA	TRBD2	TRBJ2-2	CAWSVWGGNTGELFF	TGTGCCTGGAGTGTATGGGGGGGGAACACCGGGGAGCTGTTTTTT
TRBV5-1	NA	NA	TRBJ2-6	CASSGDRRSGANVLTF	TGCGCCAGCAGCGGGGACCGACGCTCTGGGGCCAACGTCCTGACTTTC
TRBV9	NA	TRBD1	TRBJ1-4	CASSVQGASNEKLFF	TGTGCCAGCAGCGTACAGGGGGCCTCTAATGAAAAACTGTTTTTT